This entry lists 8 T cell receptor beta chains sequenced from one sample in a study of CD8+ T cells in alopecia areata. Treatment specified: oral pan-JAK inhibitor, 5-10 mg twice daily. Following extraction, RNA underwent reverse transcription to cDNA, which served as the sequencing template. The assay was immunoSEQ multiplex PCR, and TCRdb's table has in-frame clones only and misses some. This table holds a few hundred thousand clones, around two fifths found once. The sequenced sample was CD4+ T cells sorted from blood, obtained between weeks 30 and 35, from a patient treated with tofacitinib. These receptors were obtained from a human donor with alopecia areata.

The V gene is TRBV6-5, the J gene TRBJ2-6, with D uncertain. Trimming took off 4 bases at V and 0 bases at J, with 7 bases between the two ends. This CDR3 comprises 15 residues. In germline, CDR1 is MNHEY, CDR2 SVGAGI. The CDR3 bases are TGTGCCAGCAGTTTTGCCTTCTCTGGGGCCAACGTCCTGACTTTC. Translation gives CASSFAFSGANVLTF.

This clone has a handful of counts. This chain links TRBV7-3 with TRBJ2-2; 8 bases are a match to TRBD1. With V trimmed by 4 bases and J by 4 bases, 8 bases remained unmatched. Germline V gives CDR1 SGHTA, CDR2 FQGTGA. This CDR3 has 16 amino acids. The CDR3 here is CASSSSRGHVTGELFF. In nucleotides, the CDR3 is TGTGCCAGCAGCTCGAGCAGGGGGCACGTCACCGGGGAGCTGTTTTTT.

The V call is TRBV10-3, the J call TRBJ2-3; D unresolved. The CDR3 extends over 13 amino acids. The V and J ends lost 3 bases and 2 bases respectively, with 6 bases between them. Germline V lookup: CDR1 ENHRY, CDR2 SYGVKD. CDR3 sequence (DNA): TGTGCCATCAGTGACCTAGACACAGATACGCAGTATTTT. It specifies CAISDLDTDTQYF.

This clone has a handful of counts. V gene TRBV28 combines with J gene TRBJ1-6, with a weak D call TRBD1 (5 bases). V gave up 3 bases and J gave up 10 bases, with 10 bases separating them. This CDR3 contains 13 residues. Germline-derived CDR1 and CDR2 are MDHEN and SYDVKM. The chain's CDR3 is CASSLRGNSPLHF. The CDR3 DNA reads as TGTGCCAGCAGTTTGCGGGGGAACTCACCCCTCCACTTT.

This chain joins TRBV4-1 and TRBJ1-4; D is uncertain. This CDR3 comprises 16 residues. Germline V gene sequence: CDR1 MGHRA, CDR2 YSYEKL. Between the trimmed V and J ends, which lost 2 bases and 8 bases, there was a span of 18 bases. For the CDR3, the DNA is TGCGCCAGCAGCCAATATATATATGGGGAACGCGAAAAACTGTTTTTT. It translates to CASSQYIYGEREKLFF.

The V and J genes are TRBV9 and TRBJ2-3, with D perhaps matching TRBD2 (5 bases). V was cut by 3 bases and J by 0 bases, with 11 bases left in between. The CDR3 totals 15 residues. Germline CDR1 and CDR2: SGDLS and YYNGEE. The CDR3 spells CASSGTSGSTDTQYF. The CDR3 DNA reads TGTGCCAGCAGCGGAACTAGTGGTAGCACAGATACGCAGTATTTT.

A few counts support this clone. The V and J genes are TRBV5-1 and TRBJ1-1; D not certain. The CDR3 length is 15 residues. Germline assignment: CDR1 SGHRS and CDR2 YFSETQ. The V end lost 0 bases, the J end lost 0 bases, and 9 bases lay between the germline ends. CDR3 bases: TGCGCCAGCAGCTTGGATAGGACGGTGAACACTGAAGCTTTCTTT. It is translated as CASSLDRTVNTEAFF. The variable domain in full, completed from reference TRBV5-1 and TRBJ1-1, reads KAGVTQTPRYLIKTRGQQVTLSCSPISGHRSVSWYQQTPGQGLQFLFEYFSETQRNKGNFPGRFSGRQFSNSRSEMNVSTLELGDSALYLCASSLDRTVNTEAFFGQGTRLTVV.

The chain links TRBV2 to TRBJ2-2; D unresolved. From germline, CDR1 is SNHLY and CDR2 FYNNEI. V was cut by 7 bases and J by 6 bases, with 9 bases left in between. The CDR3 extends over 12 amino acids. CDR3 sequence (DNA): TGTGCCAGCAACCCCGGGCCCGGGGAGCTGTTTTTT. Amino acid sequence: CASNPGPGELFF.